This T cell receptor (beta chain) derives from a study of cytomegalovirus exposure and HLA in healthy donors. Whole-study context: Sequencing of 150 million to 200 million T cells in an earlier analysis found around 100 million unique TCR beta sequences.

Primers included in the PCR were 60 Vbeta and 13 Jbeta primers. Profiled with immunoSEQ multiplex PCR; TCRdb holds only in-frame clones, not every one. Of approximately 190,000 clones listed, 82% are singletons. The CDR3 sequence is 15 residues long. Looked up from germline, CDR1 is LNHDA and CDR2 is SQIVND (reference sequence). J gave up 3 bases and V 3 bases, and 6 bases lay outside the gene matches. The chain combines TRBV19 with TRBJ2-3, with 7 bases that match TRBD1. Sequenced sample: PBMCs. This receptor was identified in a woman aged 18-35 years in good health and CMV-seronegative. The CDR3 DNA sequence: TGTGCCAGTAGTATTACAGGGGTGAGAACAGATACGCAGTATTTT. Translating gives CASSITGVRTDTQYF.